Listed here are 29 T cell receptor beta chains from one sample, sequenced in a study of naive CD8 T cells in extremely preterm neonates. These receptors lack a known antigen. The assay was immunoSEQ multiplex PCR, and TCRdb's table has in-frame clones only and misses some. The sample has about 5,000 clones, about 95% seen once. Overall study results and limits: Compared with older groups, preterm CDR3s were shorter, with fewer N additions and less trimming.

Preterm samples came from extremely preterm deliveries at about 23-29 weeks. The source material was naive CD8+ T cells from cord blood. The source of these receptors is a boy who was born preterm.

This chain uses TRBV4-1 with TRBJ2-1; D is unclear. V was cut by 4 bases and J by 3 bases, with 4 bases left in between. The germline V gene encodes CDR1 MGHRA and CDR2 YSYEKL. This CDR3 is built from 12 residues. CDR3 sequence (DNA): TGCGCCAGCAGCCGGGACTACAATGAGCAGTTCTTC. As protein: CASSRDYNEQFF.

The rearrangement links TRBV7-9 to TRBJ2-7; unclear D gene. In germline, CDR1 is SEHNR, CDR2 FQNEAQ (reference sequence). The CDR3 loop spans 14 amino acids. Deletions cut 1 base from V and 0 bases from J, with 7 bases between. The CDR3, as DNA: TGTGCCAGCAGCTTAGAACAGATCTCCTACGAGCAGTACTTC. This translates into CASSLEQISYEQYF.

The DNA for the CDR3 is TGTGCCAGCAGCTCTCCCCGACGGGTCCATGAGCAGTTCTTC. Protein: CASSSPRRVHEQFF. V gene TRBV9 combines with J gene TRBJ2-1; D remains unclear. The CDR3 length is 14 residues. Germline CDR1 and CDR2: SGDLS and YYNGEE. The V gene lost 4 bases and the J gene lost 8 bases, with 16 bases spanning the gap.

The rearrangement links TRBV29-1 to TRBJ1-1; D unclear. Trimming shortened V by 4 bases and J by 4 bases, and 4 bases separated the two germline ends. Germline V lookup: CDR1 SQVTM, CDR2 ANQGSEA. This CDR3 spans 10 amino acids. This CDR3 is CSVGGTEAFF. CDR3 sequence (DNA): TGCAGCGTTGGGGGCACTGAAGCTTTCTTT.

The CDR3 sequence is CASSRLANEQFF. In DNA, the CDR3 is TGTGCCAGCAGCCGACTAGCGAATGAGCAGTTCTTC. This chain joins TRBV14 and TRBJ2-1, with 8 positions matching TRBD2. From germline, CDR1 is SGHDN and CDR2 FVKESK. The V gene end was trimmed by 4 bases and the J gene end by 7 bases; junction bases not matched to a gene: 0. The CDR3 totals 12 residues. The complete variable domain, with remaining parts taken from reference TRBV14 and TRBJ2-1, reads EAGVTQFPSHSVIEKGQTVTLRCDPISGHDNLYWYRRVMGKEIKFLLHFVKESKQDESGMPNNRFLAERTGGTYSTLKVQPAELEDSGVYFCASSRLANEQFFGPGTRLTVL.

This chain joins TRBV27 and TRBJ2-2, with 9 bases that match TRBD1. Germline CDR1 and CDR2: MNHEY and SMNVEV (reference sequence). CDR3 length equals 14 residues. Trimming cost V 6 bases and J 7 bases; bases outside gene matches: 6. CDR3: CASSDRGVIGELFF. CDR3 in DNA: TGTGCCAGCAGCGACAGGGGGGTGATCGGGGAGCTGTTTTTT.

CDR3 protein: CASSQTLAASYEQYF. The CDR3 DNA reads as TGCGCCAGCAGCCAAACACTAGCGGCTTCCTACGAGCAGTACTTC. This chain connects TRBV4-1 to TRBJ2-7, with 8 bases fitting TRBD2. The CDR3 length is 15 residues. CDR1 is MGHRA and CDR2 is YSYEKL in the germline V gene. Trimming took 2 bases from V and 1 from J; bases not matched to a gene: 4.

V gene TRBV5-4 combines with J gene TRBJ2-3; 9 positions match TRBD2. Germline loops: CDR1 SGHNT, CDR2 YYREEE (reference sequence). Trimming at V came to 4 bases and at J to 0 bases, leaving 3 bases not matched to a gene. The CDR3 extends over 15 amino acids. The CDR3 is CASSPGLASTDTQYF. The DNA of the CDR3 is TGTGCCAGCAGCCCGGGACTAGCTAGCACAGATACGCAGTATTTT.

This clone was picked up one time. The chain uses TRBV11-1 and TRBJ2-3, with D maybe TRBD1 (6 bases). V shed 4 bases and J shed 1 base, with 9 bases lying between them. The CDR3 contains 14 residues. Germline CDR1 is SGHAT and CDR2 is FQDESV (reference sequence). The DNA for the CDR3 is TGTGCCAGCAGCTCCCCAGGGGGCACAGATACGCAGTATTTT. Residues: CASSSPGGTDTQYF.

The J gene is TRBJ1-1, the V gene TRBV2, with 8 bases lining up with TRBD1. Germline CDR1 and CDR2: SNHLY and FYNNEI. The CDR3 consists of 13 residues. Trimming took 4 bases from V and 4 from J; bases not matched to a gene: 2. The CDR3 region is CASSGTGSTEAFF. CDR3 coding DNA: TGTGCCAGCAGTGGGACAGGGAGCACTGAAGCTTTCTTT.

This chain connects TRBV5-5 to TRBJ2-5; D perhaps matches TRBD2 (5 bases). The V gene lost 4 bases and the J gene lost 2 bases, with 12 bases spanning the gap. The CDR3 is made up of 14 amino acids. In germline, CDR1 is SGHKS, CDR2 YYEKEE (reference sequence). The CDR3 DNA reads TGTGCCAGCAGCGCTAAACTAGTACAAGAGACCCAGTACTTC. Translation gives CASSAKLVQETQYF.

The CDR3: CASSLAASGEGEYF. DNA for the CDR3: TGTGCCAGCAGTTTAGCGGCTAGCGGGGAGGGAGAGTACTTC. This chain uses TRBV28 with TRBJ2-7; 9 nucleotides line up with TRBD2. The germline gives CDR1 MDHEN, CDR2 SYDVKM. V was pared by 2 bases and J by 11 bases, with 10 bases of the junction left unmatched. The CDR3 spans 14 residues. Drawing the rest from reference TRBV28 and TRBJ2-7, the complete variable domain is DVKVTQSSRYLVKRTGEKVFLECVQDMDHENMFWYRQDPGLGLRLIYFSYDVKMKEKGDIPEGYSVSREKKERFSLILESASTNQTSMYLCASSLAASGEGEYFGPGTRLTVT.

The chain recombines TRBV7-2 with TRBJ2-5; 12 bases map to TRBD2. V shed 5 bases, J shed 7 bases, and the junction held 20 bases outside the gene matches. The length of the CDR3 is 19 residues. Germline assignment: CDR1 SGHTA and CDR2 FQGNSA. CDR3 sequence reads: CASSVKSGLAGIRERTQYF. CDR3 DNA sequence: TGTGCCAGCAGCGTAAAATCCGGACTAGCGGGGATCCGGGAGCGGACCCAGTACTTC. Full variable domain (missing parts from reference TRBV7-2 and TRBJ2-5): GAGVSQSPSNKVTEKGKDVELRCDPISGHTALYWYRQSLGQGLEFLIYFQGNSAPDKSGLPSDRFSAERTGGSVSTLTIQRTQQEDSAVYLCASSVKSGLAGIRERTQYFGPGTRLLVL.

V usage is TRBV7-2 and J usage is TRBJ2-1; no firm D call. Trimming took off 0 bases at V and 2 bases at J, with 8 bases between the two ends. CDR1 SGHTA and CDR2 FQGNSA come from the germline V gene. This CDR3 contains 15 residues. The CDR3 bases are TGTGCCAGCAGCTTAGCGTTAGGCGCCTACAATGAGCAGTTCTTC. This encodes CASSLALGAYNEQFF.

The CDR3 DNA reads as TGTGCCAGCAGCTCAGGATTCAACGAGCAGTACTTC. Amino acids: CASSSGFNEQYF. The V gene is TRBV6-5, the J gene TRBJ2-7, with D hard to call. Trimming removed 6 bases from V and 5 bases from J, with 11 bases in between. The CDR3 runs 12 residues. The V gene's germline CDR1 is MNHEY and CDR2 SVGAGI.

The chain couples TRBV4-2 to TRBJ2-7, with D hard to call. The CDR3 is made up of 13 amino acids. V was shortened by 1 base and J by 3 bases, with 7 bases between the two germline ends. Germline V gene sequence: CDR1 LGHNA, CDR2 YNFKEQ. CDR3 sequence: CASSQVLGYEQYF. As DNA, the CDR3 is TGTGCCAGCAGCCAAGTGCTGGGCTACGAGCAGTACTTC.

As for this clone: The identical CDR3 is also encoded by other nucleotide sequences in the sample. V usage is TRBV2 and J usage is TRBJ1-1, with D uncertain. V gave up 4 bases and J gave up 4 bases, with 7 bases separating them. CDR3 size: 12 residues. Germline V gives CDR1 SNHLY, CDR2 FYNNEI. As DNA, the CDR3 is TGTGCCAGCAGTGTCGTGGGCACTGAAGCTTTCTTT. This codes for CASSVVGTEAFF. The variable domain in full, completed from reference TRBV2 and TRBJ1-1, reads EPEVTQTPSHQVTQMGQEVILRCVPISNHLYFYWYRQILGQKVEFLVSFYNNEISEKSEIFDDQFSVERPDGSNFTLKIRSTKLEDSAMYFCASSVVGTEAFFGQGTRLTVV.

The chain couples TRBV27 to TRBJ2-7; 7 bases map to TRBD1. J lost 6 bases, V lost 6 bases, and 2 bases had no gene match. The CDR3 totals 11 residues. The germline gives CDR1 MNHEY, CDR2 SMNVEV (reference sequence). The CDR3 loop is CASRYRGEQYF. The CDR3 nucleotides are TGTGCCAGCAGGTACAGGGGCGAGCAGTACTTC.

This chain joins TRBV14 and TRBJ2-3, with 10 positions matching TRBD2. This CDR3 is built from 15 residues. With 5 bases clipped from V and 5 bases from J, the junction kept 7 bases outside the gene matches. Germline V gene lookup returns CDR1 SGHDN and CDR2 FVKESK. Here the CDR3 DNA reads TGTGCCAGCAGCTGGACTAGCGGAGGGCAAGATACGCAGTATTTT. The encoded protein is CASSWTSGGQDTQYF.

This chain's CDR3 is CASSLVGLANTGELFF. DNA for the CDR3: TGCGCCAGCAGCTTGGTGGGACTAGCCAACACCGGGGAGCTGTTTTTT. This chain uses TRBV5-1 with TRBJ2-2, with 9 bases matching TRBD2. Germline CDR1 SGHRS, CDR2 YFSETQ. This CDR3 has 16 amino acids. V shed 0 bases, J shed 2 bases, and the junction held 2 bases outside the gene matches. Using reference TRBV5-1 and TRBJ2-2 for the parts outside the CDR3, the full variable domain is KAGVTQTPRYLIKTRGQQVTLSCSPISGHRSVSWYQQTPGQGLQFLFEYFSETQRNKGNFPGRFSGRQFSNSRSEMNVSTLELGDSALYLCASSLVGLANTGELFFGEGSRLTVL.

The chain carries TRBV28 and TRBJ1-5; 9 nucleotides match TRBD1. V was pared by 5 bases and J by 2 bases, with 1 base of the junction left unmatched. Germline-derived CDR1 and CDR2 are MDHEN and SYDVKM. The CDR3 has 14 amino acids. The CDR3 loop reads CASSRTGGNQPQHF. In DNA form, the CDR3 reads TGTGCCAGCAGTCGGACAGGGGGCAATCAGCCCCAGCATTTT.

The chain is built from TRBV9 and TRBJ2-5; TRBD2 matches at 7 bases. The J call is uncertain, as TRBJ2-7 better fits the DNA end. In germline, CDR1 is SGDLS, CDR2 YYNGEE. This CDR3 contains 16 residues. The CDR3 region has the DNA TGTGCCAGCAGCCCCCCCGGCGGGAGTTCCTCCTACGAGCAGTACTTC. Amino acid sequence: CASSPPGGSSSYEQYF.

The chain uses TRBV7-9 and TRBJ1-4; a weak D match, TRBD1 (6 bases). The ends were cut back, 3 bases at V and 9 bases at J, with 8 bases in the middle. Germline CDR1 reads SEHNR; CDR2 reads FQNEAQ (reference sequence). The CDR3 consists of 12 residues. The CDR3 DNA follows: TGTGCCAGCAGCTTCAGGGGACAAAAACTGTTTTTT. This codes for CASSFRGQKLFF.

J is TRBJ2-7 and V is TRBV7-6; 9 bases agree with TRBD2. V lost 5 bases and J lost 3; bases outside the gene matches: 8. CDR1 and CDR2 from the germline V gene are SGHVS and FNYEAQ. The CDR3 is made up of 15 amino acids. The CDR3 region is CASSPLAGASYEQYF. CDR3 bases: TGTGCCAGCAGCCCATTAGCGGGAGCTAGCTACGAGCAGTACTTC.

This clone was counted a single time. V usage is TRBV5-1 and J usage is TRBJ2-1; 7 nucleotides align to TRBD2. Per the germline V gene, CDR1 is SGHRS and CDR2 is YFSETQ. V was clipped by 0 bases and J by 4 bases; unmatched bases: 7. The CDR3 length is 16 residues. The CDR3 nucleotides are TGCGCCAGCAGCTTGGAGGTGACTAGCTGGTACAATGAGCAGTTCTTC. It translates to CASSLEVTSWYNEQFF.

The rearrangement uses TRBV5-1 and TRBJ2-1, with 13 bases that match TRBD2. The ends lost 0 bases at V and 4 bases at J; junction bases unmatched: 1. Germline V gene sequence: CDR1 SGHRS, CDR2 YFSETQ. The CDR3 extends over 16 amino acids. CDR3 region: CASSLELAGGYNEQFF. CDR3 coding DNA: TGCGCCAGCAGCTTGGAACTAGCGGGAGGGTACAATGAGCAGTTCTTC.

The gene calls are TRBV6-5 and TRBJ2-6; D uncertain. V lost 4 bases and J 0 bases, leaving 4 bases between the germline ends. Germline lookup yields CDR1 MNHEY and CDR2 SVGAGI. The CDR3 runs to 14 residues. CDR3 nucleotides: TGTGCCAGCAGTTGCAGCTCTGGGGCCAACGTCCTGACTTTC. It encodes CASSCSSGANVLTF.

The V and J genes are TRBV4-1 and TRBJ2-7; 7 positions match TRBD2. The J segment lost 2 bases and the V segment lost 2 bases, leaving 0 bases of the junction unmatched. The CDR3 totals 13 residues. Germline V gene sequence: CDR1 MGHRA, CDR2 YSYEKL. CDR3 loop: CASSQLAAYEQYF. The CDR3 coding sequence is TGCGCCAGCAGCCAACTAGCGGCCTACGAGCAGTACTTC.

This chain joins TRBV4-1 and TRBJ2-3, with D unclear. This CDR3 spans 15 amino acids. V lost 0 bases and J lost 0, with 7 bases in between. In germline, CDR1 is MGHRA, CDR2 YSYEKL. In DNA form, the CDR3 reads TGCGCCAGCAGCCAAGAAAAACGGAGCACAGATACGCAGTATTTT. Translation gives CASSQEKRSTDTQYF.